This T cell receptor beta chain was identified in a study of CD8 T cells in ankylosing spondylitis. General study findings and limits: As reported, disease-linked clones showed significant enrichment in matched ankylosing spondylitis synovial fluid. Characteristic, it appeared, of ankylosing spondylitis blood was a TCR beta motif of seven or eight highly homologous variants.

This clonotype was seen a few times. Its antigen is as yet unknown. This CDR3 is built from 13 residues. CDR1 and CDR2 from the germline V gene are MNHNS and SASEGT. V was pared by 8 bases and J by 9 bases, with 3 bases of the junction left unmatched. TCRdb analysed the 5' RACE reads with MiXCR anew, one entry per CDR3 protein. This sample yields around 890,000 distinct CDR3 sequences, of which about 10% are seen a single time; around 0.51% belongs to the top ten. This receptor was obtained from a male donor with ankylosing spondylitis. The V and J genes are TRBV6-1 and TRBJ2-1; 14 bases match TRBD2. The specimen sequenced was blood, either unsorted or a sorted T cell fraction (not recorded which). The CDR3 loop is CASWTSGRSEQFF. CDR3 nucleotide sequence: TGTGCCAGCTGGACTAGCGGGAGGAGTGAGCAGTTCTTC.